The 21 T cell receptor beta chains listed next were all sequenced from one sample in a study of blood T cell repertoires in COVID-19. Data came from immunoSEQ multiplex PCR; TCRdb stores just in-frame clones and leaves some out. The sample lists about 150,000 clones, more than 80% seen once, with around an eighth in the top ten. The sample comprised peripheral blood. The receptor set was obtained from a man between 18 and 29 years old with COVID-19, enrolled during active disease.

The chain recombines TRBV27 with TRBJ2-5; TRBD2 matches 10 bases. Germline V gene lookup returns CDR1 MNHEY and CDR2 SMNVEV (reference sequence). The CDR3 is 14 amino acids. Trimming removed 5 bases from V and 4 bases from J; junction bases left unmatched: 4. CDR3 DNA: TGTGCCAGCAGTCTAGCGGGAGCAAGAGAGACCCAGTACTTC. Encoded protein: CASSLAGARETQYF.

The chain recombines TRBV6-4 with TRBJ2-2; D not certain. Trimming took off 8 bases at V and 1 base at J, with 8 bases between the two ends. Germline CDR1 MRHNA, CDR2 SNTAGT. The length of the CDR3 is 13 residues. Written as DNA, the CDR3 is TGTGCCAGCGGCTCGGGGAACACCGGGGAGCTGTTTTTT. Encoded protein: CASGSGNTGELFF.

This clone has just a few counts. This rearrangement joins TRBV6-4 to TRBJ2-1, with TRBD2 identical over 8 bases. J was trimmed by 6 bases and V by 3 bases; bases with no gene match: 4. CDR3 length: 14 residues. The germline V gene encodes CDR1 MRHNA and CDR2 SNTAGT. The CDR3 protein is CASSEREGGNEQFF. Written as DNA, the CDR3 is TGTGCCAGCAGTGAACGGGAGGGCGGCAATGAGCAGTTCTTC.

The chain combines TRBV5-1 with TRBJ1-6; TRBD1 might be the D (5 bases). Germline V lookup: CDR1 SGHRS, CDR2 YFSETQ. The CDR3 is 14 amino acids. V was shortened by 0 bases and J by 5 bases, with 6 bases between the two germline ends. The CDR3 here is CASSLGGDNSPLHF. For the CDR3, the DNA is TGCGCCAGCAGCTTGGGGGGGGATAATTCACCCCTCCACTTT.

The chain employs TRBV7-2 and TRBJ2-6; D is possibly TRBD1 (5 bases). This CDR3 contains 16 residues. Germline V gene data show CDR1 as SGHTA and CDR2 as FQGNSA. With 1 base removed from V and 6 bases from J, the gap between germline ends came to 13 bases. CDR3 sequence: CASSLEGRGAANVLTF. DNA of the CDR3: TGTGCCAGCAGCTTAGAGGGGCGCGGTGCGGCCAACGTCCTGACTTTC.

The genes are TRBV27 and TRBJ2-7; 9 nucleotides line up with TRBD1. The CDR3 is 13 residues long. Germline CDR1 is MNHEY and CDR2 is SMNVEV (reference sequence). Germline trimming cut 5 bases from V and 5 bases from J; bases unmatched to any gene: 4. CDR3 in amino acids: CASSPTGGNEQYF. In nucleotides, the CDR3 is TGTGCCAGCAGTCCTACAGGGGGCAACGAGCAGTACTTC.

The chain links TRBV5-4 to TRBJ2-7; possibly TRBD1 for D (7 bases). CDR1 and CDR2 (germline): SGHNT, YYREEE (reference sequence). The CDR3 extends over 14 amino acids. V shed 2 bases and J shed 4 bases, with 13 bases lying between them. CDR3 DNA sequence: TGTGCCAGCAGCTTCTACAGGGGAGGATACGAGCAGTACTTC. It codes for CASSFYRGGYEQYF. Full variable domain (missing parts from reference TRBV5-4 and TRBJ2-7): ETGVTQSPTHLIKTRGQQVTLRCSSQSGHNTVSWYQQALGQGPQFIFQYYREEENGRGNFPPRFSGLQFPNYSSELNVNALELDDSALYLCASSFYRGGYEQYFGPGTRLTVT.

To note about this clone: The germline gene is not matched at one end of the junction; a read error may be the cause. V gene TRBV7-7 combines with J gene TRBJ2-5; D gene unclear. The CDR3 extends over 14 amino acids. Germline V gene data show CDR1 as SSHAT and CDR2 as FNYEAQ (reference sequence). This CDR3 is CASSQSAASETQYF. The CDR3 DNA is TGTGCTAGCAGCCAAAGCGCGGCCTCAGAGACCCAGTACTTC.

This clone occurred many times. The chain employs TRBV7-9 and TRBJ2-1; D is unresolved. V shed 5 bases and J shed 4 bases, with 12 bases lying between them. The germline gives CDR1 SEHNR, CDR2 FQNEAQ (reference sequence). The CDR3 totals 14 residues. As DNA, the CDR3 is TGTGCCAGCAGCCCCACTGACTCGTACAATGAGCAGTTCTTC. Translation gives CASSPTDSYNEQFF.

The genes are TRBV10-3 and TRBJ2-2, with 10 positions matching TRBD2. Germline CDR1 and CDR2: ENHRY and SYGVKD. V was pared by 3 bases and J by 5 bases, with 12 bases of the junction left unmatched. This CDR3 contains 18 residues. The CDR3 sequence is CAISDGWTSGAGTGELFF. The CDR3, as DNA: TGTGCCATCAGTGATGGGTGGACTAGCGGCGCGGGGACCGGGGAGCTGTTTTTT.

This rearrangement joins TRBV27 to TRBJ2-3; 8 positions match TRBD2. Germline lookup yields CDR1 MNHEY and CDR2 SMNVEV (reference sequence). This CDR3 contains 15 residues. The ends lost 0 bases at V and 3 bases at J; junction bases unmatched: 2. CDR3 residues: CASSLSRGGTDTQYF. CDR3 DNA: TGTGCCAGCAGTTTATCACGCGGGGGGACAGATACGCAGTATTTT.

This chain connects TRBV11-2 to TRBJ2-1; D unclear. V was trimmed by 1 base and J by 9 bases, leaving 16 bases between them. CDR3 length: 15 residues. Germline V gene data show CDR1 as SGHAT and CDR2 as FQNNGV. The CDR3 sequence is CASSLVGYLGAEQFF. CDR3 in DNA: TGTGCCAGCAGCTTAGTTGGCTACCTAGGTGCTGAGCAGTTCTTC.

This chain joins TRBV6-5 and TRBJ1-1; D gene ambiguous. Trimming cost V 5 bases and J 4 bases, with 14 bases left between them. The CDR3 has 14 residues. From germline, CDR1 is MNHEY and CDR2 SVGAGI. DNA for the CDR3: TGTGCCAGCAGTCTTAGGGAGGGAGTCACTGAAGCTTTCTTT. It is translated as CASSLREGVTEAFF.

The CDR3 protein is CASSPFRQVRGDPLHF. The CDR3 nucleotides are TGTGCCAGCAGCCCATTTCGACAGGTTCGGGGGGATCCCCTCCACTTT. This rearrangement joins TRBV4-2 to TRBJ1-6; weak D call: TRBD1 (6 bases). V shed 4 bases and J shed 13 bases, with 23 bases lying between them. The CDR3 extends over 16 amino acids. The germline V gene encodes CDR1 LGHNA and CDR2 YNFKEQ.

The chain couples TRBV6-6 to TRBJ1-5, with D uncertain. The germline V gene encodes CDR1 MNHNY and CDR2 SVGAGI (reference sequence). Trimming cost V 0 bases and J 7 bases, with 13 bases left between them. This CDR3 comprises 15 residues. The CDR3: CASSYSQVPEQPQHF. CDR3 DNA: TGTGCCAGCAGTTACTCGCAGGTACCCGAACAGCCCCAGCATTTT.

In its sample, this clone was seen once. V and J are TRBV28 and TRBJ2-7, with a tentative D call TRBD1 (5 bases). The CDR3 loop spans 14 amino acids. Germline assignment: CDR1 MDHEN and CDR2 SYDVKM. Deletions cut 6 bases from V and 0 bases from J, with 12 bases between. The CDR3 reads CASSPDSNSYEQYF. The DNA of the CDR3 is TGTGCCAGCAGCCCTGACAGTAACTCCTACGAGCAGTACTTC.

The chain couples TRBV7-9 to TRBJ2-3, with 7 nucleotides matching TRBD2. CDR1 SEHNR and CDR2 FQNEAQ come from the germline V gene (reference sequence). The CDR3 extends over 15 amino acids. V was clipped by 2 bases and J by 3 bases; unmatched bases: 5. Written as DNA, the CDR3 is TGTGCCAGCAGCTTATCCTTAGCGGGTACAGATACGCAGTATTTT. This translates into CASSLSLAGTDTQYF.

The chain's CDR3 is CATSMGTVGPGELFF. The DNA of the CDR3 is TGTGCCACCAGTATGGGGACAGTGGGTCCCGGGGAGCTGTTTTTT. The chain combines TRBV24-1 with TRBJ2-2; 7 bases map to TRBD1. This CDR3 is built from 15 residues. Trimming at V came to 6 bases and at J to 6 bases, leaving 9 bases not matched to a gene. Germline CDR1 KGHDR, CDR2 SFDVKD.

The CDR3 sequence: CASSLGGLYGYTF. DNA of the CDR3: TGTGCCAGCAGTTTGGGGGGGCTTTATGGCTACACCTTC. The chain employs TRBV27 and TRBJ1-2, with D perhaps TRBD1 (6 bases). The germline V gene has CDR1 MNHEY and CDR2 SMNVEV (reference sequence). Trimming removed 3 bases from V and 5 bases from J, with 10 bases in between. The CDR3 contains 13 residues.

This chain joins TRBV4-3 and TRBJ1-2; TRBD1 might be the D (5 bases). Deletions cut 8 bases from V and 8 bases from J, with 15 bases between. The germline V gene encodes CDR1 LGHNA and CDR2 YSLEER. The CDR3 is 12 amino acids. The CDR3 region is CASGGASRGYTF. The DNA of the CDR3 is TGCGCCAGCGGAGGGGCTTCGAGGGGCTACACCTTC.

CDR3 bases: TGTGCCATCAGTGAGTCGTTCGCGGGTTACTCTGGAAACACCATATATTTT. Residues: CAISESFAGYSGNTIYF. The rearrangement links TRBV10-3 to TRBJ1-3; D is undetermined. The CDR3 is 17 amino acids. V dropped 0 bases and J dropped 0 bases, with 12 bases sitting between them. Germline CDR1 ENHRY, CDR2 SYGVKD.